These 10 T cell receptor beta chains came from one sample sequenced in a study of T cell responses to AZD1222 COVID-19 vaccine. Profiled with immunoSEQ multiplex PCR; TCRdb holds only in-frame clones, not every one. The sample has some 88,000 clones, over 75% seen once. The specimen comprised peripheral blood, sampled 28 days after the second AZD1222 dose. The receptor source for this set is an adult who received the AZD1222 COVID-19 vaccine.

The chain couples TRBV5-6 to TRBJ2-2, with 7 positions matching TRBD1. The CDR3 is 16 residues long. V shed 1 base, J shed 1 base, and the junction held 4 bases outside the gene matches. CDR1 and CDR2 from the germline V gene are SGHDT and YYEEEE. In nucleotides, the CDR3 is TGTGCCAGCAGCTTGTTCGGGACAGAGAACACCGGGGAGCTGTTTTTT. Translation gives CASSLFGTENTGELFF.

The chain recombines TRBV5-1 with TRBJ2-3, with TRBD1 as a possible D gene (6 bases). CDR3 length: 14 amino acids. Germline lookup yields CDR1 SGHRS and CDR2 YFSETQ. Trimming removed 0 bases at V and 2 bases at J, with 7 bases between. The CDR3 region is CASSLGQVTDTQYF. In DNA, the CDR3 is TGCGCCAGCAGCTTGGGACAGGTCACAGATACGCAGTATTTT. The whole variable domain, remainder taken from reference TRBV5-1 and TRBJ2-3, is KAGVTQTPRYLIKTRGQQVTLSCSPISGHRSVSWYQQTPGQGLQFLFEYFSETQRNKGNFPGRFSGRQFSNSRSEMNVSTLELGDSALYLCASSLGQVTDTQYFGPGTRLTVL.

This clone has more than one count but fewer than ten. The chain carries TRBV9 and TRBJ1-4, with D hard to call. The length of the CDR3 is 15 residues. From germline, CDR1 is SGDLS and CDR2 YYNGEE. V lost 0 bases to trimming and J lost 0 bases, with 6 bases between them. The CDR3 nucleotides read TGTGCCAGCAGCGTAGCACTGGCAACTAATGAAAAACTGTTTTTT. Its translation: CASSVALATNEKLFF.

V gene TRBV4-1 combines with J gene TRBJ2-7; the match to TRBD2 covers 12 bases. This CDR3 comprises 16 residues. CDR1 MGHRA and CDR2 YSYEKL come from the germline V gene. V lost 0 bases to trimming and J lost 2 bases; unmatched junction nucleotides: 2. The CDR3 protein is CASSQEPSGGAYEQYF. The CDR3 coding sequence is TGCGCCAGCAGCCAAGAGCCTAGCGGGGGGGCCTACGAGCAGTACTTC.

CDR3 amino acids: CASSVNTGGPSAQYF. CDR3 nucleotides: TGTGCCAGCAGCGTTAACACAGGAGGCCCGTCCGCGCAGTATTTT. The chain joins TRBV5-8 to TRBJ2-3, with D perhaps matching TRBD1 or TRBD2 (5 bases each). Germline V gene lookup returns CDR1 SGHTS and CDR2 YDEGEE. The CDR3 runs 15 residues. V lost 4 bases to trimming and J lost 10 bases, with 22 bases between them. The full variable domain, rest sourced from reference TRBV5-8 and TRBJ2-3, is EAGVTQSPTHLIKTRGQQATLRCSPISGHTSVYWYQQALGLGLQFLLWYDEGEERNRGNFPPRFSGRQFPNYSSELNVNALELEDSALYLCASSVNTGGPSAQYFGPGTRLTVL.

The chain joins TRBV2 to TRBJ2-7; D not certain. V was pared by 0 bases and J by 9 bases, with 15 bases between. Germline V lookup: CDR1 SNHLY, CDR2 FYNNEI. The CDR3 consists of 14 residues. CDR3 coding DNA: TGTGCCAGCAGTGAAGCGGGTATCATAGGTGGGCAGTACTTC. It yields the protein CASSEAGIIGGQYF. Supplemented by reference TRBV2 and TRBJ2-7, the full variable domain reads EPEVTQTPSHQVTQMGQEVILRCVPISNHLYFYWYRQILGQKVEFLVSFYNNEISEKSEIFDDQFSVERPDGSNFTLKIRSTKLEDSAMYFCASSEAGIIGGQYFGPGTRLTVT.

This chain links TRBV6-5 with TRBJ2-2, with D possibly being TRBD1 or TRBD2 (6 bases each). Trimming cost V 10 bases and J 4 bases, with 16 bases left between them. CDR1 is MNHEY and CDR2 is SVGAGI in the germline V gene. The CDR3 consists of 14 residues. CDR3 in DNA: TGTGCCACCCAAGGGGGGATTGGCACCGGGGAGCTGTTTTTT. This gives the protein CATQGGIGTGELFF.

The chain employs TRBV14 and TRBJ1-1; TRBD1 agrees at 8 bases. Germline CDR1 is SGHDN and CDR2 is FVKESK. There are 13 residues in the CDR3. Unmatched junction bases numbered 4, after V lost 4 bases and J lost 6 bases. The DNA of the CDR3 is TGTGCCAGCAGCCCCAGGGGGCTACCTGAAGCTTTCTTT. Residues: CASSPRGLPEAFF.

V gene TRBV2 combines with J gene TRBJ1-3, with D perhaps matching TRBD1 (5 bases). The CDR3 totals 12 residues. V was cut by 4 bases and J by 15 bases, with 16 bases left in between. The germline V gene has CDR1 SNHLY and CDR2 FYNNEI. The CDR3 bases are TGTGCCAGCAGTGGAGACAGCCCCAACGGATATTTT. Translating gives CASSGDSPNGYF. The full variable domain, with the rest looked up from reference TRBV2 and TRBJ1-3, is EPEVTQTPSHQVTQMGQEVILRCVPISNHLYFYWYRQILGQKVEFLVSFYNNEISEKSEIFDDQFSVERPDGSNFTLKIRSTKLEDSAMYFCASSGDSPNGYFGEGSWLTVV.

The J gene is TRBJ1-2, the V gene TRBV28; D unclear. Trimming cost V 2 bases and J 5 bases, with 12 bases left between them. Per germline, CDR1 MDHEN and CDR2 SYDVKM. The CDR3 sequence is 14 residues long. The CDR3 loop reads CASSLNPRIYGYTF. The CDR3 DNA reads TGTGCCAGCAGTTTAAACCCCAGGATTTATGGCTACACCTTC.